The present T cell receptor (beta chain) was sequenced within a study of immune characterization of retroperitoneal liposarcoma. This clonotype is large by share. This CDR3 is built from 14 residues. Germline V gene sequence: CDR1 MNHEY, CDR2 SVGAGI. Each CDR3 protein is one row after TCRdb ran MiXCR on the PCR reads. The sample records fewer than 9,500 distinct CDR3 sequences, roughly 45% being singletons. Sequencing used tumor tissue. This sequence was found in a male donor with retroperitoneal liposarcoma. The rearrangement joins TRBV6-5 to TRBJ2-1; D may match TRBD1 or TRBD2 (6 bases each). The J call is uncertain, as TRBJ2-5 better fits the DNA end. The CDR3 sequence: CASSYRRTGAPQYF. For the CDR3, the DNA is TGTGCCAGCAGTTACCGACGCACGGGGGCGCCCCAGTACTTC.